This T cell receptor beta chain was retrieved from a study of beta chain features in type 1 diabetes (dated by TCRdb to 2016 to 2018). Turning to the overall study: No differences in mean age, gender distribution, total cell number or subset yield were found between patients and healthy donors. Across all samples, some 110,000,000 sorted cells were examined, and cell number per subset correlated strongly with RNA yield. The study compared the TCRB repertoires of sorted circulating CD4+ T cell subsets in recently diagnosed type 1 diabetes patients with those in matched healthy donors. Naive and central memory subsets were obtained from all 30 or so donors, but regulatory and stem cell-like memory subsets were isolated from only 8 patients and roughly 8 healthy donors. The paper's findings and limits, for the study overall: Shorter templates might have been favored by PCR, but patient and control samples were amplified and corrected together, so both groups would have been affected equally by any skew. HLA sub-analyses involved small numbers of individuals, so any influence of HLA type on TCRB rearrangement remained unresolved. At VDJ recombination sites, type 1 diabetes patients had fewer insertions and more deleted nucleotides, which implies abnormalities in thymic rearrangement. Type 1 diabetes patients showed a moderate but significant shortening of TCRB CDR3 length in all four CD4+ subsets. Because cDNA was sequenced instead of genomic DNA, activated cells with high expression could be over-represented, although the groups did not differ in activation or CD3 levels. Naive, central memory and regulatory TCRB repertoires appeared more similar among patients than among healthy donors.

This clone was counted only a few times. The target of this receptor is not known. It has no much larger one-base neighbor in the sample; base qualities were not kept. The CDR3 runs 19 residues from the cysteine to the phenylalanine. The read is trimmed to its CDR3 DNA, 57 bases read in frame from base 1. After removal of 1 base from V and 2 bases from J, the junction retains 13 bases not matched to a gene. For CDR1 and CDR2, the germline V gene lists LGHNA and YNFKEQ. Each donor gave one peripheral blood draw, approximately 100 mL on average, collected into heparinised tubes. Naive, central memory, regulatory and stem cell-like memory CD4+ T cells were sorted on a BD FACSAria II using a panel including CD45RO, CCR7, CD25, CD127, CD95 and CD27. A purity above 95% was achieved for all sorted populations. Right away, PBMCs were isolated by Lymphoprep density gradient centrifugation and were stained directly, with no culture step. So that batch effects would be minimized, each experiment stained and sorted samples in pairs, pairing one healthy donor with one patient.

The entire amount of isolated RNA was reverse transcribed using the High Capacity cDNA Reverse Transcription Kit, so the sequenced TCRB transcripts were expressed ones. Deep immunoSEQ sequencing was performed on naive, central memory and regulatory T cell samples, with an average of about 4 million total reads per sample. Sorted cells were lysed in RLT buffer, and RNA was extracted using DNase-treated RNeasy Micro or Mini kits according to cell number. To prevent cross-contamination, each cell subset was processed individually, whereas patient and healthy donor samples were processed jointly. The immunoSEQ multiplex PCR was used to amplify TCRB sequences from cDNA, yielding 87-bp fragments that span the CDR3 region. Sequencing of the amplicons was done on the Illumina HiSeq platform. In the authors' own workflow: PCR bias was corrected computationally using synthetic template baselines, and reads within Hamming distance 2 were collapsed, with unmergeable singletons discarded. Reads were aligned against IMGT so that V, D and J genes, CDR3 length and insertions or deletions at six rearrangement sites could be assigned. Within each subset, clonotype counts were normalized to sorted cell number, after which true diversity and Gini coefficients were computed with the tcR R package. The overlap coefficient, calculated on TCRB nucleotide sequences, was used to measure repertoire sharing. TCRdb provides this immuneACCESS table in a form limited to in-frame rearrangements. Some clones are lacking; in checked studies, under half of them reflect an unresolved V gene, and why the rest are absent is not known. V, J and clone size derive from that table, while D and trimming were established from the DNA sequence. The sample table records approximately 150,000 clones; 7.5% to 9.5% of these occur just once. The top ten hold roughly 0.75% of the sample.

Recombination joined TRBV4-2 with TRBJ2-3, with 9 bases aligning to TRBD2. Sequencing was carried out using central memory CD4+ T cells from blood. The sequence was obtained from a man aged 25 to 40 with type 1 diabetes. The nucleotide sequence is TGTGCCAGCAGCCAAGCGGGTTGGCCTAGCGGGGAAATCACAGATACGCAGTATTTT. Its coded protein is CASSQAGWPSGEITDTQYF.